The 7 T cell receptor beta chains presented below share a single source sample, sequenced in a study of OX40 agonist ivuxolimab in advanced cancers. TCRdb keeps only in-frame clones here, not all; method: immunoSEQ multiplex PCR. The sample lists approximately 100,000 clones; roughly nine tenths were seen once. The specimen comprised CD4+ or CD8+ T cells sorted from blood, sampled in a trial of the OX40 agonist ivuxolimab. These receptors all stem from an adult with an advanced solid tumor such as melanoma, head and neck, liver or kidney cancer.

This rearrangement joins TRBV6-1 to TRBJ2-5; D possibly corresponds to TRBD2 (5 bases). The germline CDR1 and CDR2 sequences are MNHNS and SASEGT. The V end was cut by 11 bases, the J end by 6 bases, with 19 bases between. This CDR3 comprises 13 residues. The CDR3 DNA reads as TGTGCCGGAGCCCGGGAAGCTGTCCAGACCCAGTACTTC. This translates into CAGAREAVQTQYF.

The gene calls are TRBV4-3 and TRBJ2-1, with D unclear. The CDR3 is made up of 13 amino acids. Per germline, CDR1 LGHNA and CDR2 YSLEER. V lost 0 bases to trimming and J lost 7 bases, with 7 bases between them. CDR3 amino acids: CASSQDIGNEQFF. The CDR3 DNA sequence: TGCGCCAGCAGCCAAGATATTGGGAATGAGCAGTTCTTC.

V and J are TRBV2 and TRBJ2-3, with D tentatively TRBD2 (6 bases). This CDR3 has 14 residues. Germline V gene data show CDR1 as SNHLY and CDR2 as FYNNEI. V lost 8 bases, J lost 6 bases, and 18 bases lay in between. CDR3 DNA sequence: TGTGCCAGCTTTCCGGGAACGGAGGGGGATACGCAGTATTTT. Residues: CASFPGTEGDTQYF.

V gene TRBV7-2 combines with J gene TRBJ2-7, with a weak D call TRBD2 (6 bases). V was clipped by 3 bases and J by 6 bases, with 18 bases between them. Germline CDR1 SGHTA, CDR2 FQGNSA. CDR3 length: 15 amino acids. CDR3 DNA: TGTGCCAGCAGCTTGGGGGGACTGAGTGGGGCCGAGCAGTACTTC. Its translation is CASSLGGLSGAEQYF. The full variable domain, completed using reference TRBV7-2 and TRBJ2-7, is GAGVSQSPSNKVTEKGKDVELRCDPISGHTALYWYRQSLGQGLEFLIYFQGNSAPDKSGLPSDRFSAERTGGSVSTLTIQRTQQEDSAVYLCASSLGGLSGAEQYFGPGTRLTVT.

The CDR3 here is CATSRVFGGRETQYF. DNA for the CDR3: TGTGCCACCAGCAGAGTTTTCGGGGGGCGGGAGACCCAGTACTTC. The genes are TRBV15 and TRBJ2-5, with D perhaps TRBD2 (7 bases). The V gene's germline CDR1 is LNHNV and CDR2 YYDKDF (reference sequence). The CDR3 runs 15 residues. Trimming removed 1 base at V and 5 bases at J, with 14 bases between.

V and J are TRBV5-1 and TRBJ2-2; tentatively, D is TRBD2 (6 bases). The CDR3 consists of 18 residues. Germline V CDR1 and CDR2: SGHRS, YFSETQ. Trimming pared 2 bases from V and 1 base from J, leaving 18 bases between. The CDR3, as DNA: TGCGCCAGCAGCTTCTATCCCGGGACTTCTATGAACACCGGGGAGCTGTTTTTT. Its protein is CASSFYPGTSMNTGELFF.

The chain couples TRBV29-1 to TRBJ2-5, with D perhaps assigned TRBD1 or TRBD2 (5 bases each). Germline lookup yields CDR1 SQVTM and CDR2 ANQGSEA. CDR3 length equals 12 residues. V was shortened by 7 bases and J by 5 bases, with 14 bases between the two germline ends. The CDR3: CSGTGTGETQYF. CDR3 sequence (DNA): TGCAGCGGCACCGGGACCGGGGAGACCCAGTACTTC.